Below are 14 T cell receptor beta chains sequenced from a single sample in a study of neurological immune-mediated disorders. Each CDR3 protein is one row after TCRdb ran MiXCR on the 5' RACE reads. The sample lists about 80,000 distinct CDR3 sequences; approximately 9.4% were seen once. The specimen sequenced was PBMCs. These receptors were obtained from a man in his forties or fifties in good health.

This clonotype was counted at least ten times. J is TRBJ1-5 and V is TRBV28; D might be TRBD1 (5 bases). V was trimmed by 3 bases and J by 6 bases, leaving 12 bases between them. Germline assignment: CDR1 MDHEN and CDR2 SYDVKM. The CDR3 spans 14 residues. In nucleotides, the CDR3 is TGTGCCAGCAGTTTCGGGGGAAAGGGTCAGCCCCAGCATTTT. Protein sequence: CASSFGGKGQPQHF.

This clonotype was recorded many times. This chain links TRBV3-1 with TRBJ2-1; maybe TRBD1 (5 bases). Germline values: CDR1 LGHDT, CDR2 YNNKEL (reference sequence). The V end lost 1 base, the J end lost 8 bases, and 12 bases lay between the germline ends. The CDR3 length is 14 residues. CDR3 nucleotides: TGTGCCAGCAGCCAAGGCAACAGGCACGATGAGCAGTTCTTC. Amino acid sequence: CASSQGNRHDEQFF.

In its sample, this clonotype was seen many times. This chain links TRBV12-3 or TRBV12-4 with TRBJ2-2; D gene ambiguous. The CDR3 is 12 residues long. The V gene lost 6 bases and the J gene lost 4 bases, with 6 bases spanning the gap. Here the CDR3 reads CASSDITGELFF. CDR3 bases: TGTGCCAGCAGCGATATCACCGGGGAGCTGTTTTTT.

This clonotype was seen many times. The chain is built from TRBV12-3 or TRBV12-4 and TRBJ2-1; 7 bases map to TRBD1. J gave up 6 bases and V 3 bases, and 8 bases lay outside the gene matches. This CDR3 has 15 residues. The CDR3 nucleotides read TGTGCCAGCAGTTTTCGGCAGGGGGTTACCAATGAGCAGTTCTTC. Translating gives CASSFRQGVTNEQFF.

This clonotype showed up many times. The CDR3 sequence is CASKQGRSDTQYF. The CDR3 DNA reads as TGTGCCAGCAAGCAGGGCCGGTCAGATACGCAGTATTTT. The J gene is TRBJ2-3, the V gene TRBV2, with D possibly TRBD1 on 5 matching bases. With 7 bases removed from V and 4 bases from J, the gap between germline ends came to 12 bases. The CDR3 has 13 residues. Germline V lookup: CDR1 SNHLY, CDR2 FYNNEI.

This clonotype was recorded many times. The CDR3 coding sequence is TGTGCCAGCAGCGGCCAGTCGGGGAGGGCCTACAATGAGCAGTTCTTC. It codes for CASSGQSGRAYNEQFF. V usage is TRBV7-2 and J usage is TRBJ2-1; 7 nucleotides line up with TRBD2. V shed 5 bases and J 2 bases; nucleotides not matched to a gene: 9. Per germline, CDR1 SGHTA and CDR2 FQGNSA. This CDR3 is 16 amino acids long.

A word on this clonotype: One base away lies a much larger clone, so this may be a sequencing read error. The CDR3 loop is CASSLELADGSPSYEQNF. In DNA form, the CDR3 reads TGTGCCAGCAGCTTAGAACTAGCGGACGGGTCCCCCTCCTACGAGCAGAACTTC. The genes are TRBV7-2 and TRBJ2-7; 8 bases are a match to TRBD2. Germline assignment: CDR1 SGHTA and CDR2 FQGNSA. This CDR3 region has 18 residues.

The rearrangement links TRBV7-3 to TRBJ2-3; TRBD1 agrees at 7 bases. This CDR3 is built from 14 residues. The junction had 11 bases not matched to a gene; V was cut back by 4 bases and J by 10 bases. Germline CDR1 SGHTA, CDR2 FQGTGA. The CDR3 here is CASSSPPGQVAQYF. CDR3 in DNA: TGTGCCAGCAGCTCTCCCCCCGGACAGGTCGCGCAGTATTTT.

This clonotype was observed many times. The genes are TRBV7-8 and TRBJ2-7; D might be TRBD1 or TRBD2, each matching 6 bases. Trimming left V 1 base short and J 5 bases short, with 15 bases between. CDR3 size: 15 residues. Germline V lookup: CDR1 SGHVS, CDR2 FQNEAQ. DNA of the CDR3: TGTGCCAGCAGCTTAGGGGGCCCGGGGGCCCACGAGCAGTACTTC. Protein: CASSLGGPGAHEQYF.

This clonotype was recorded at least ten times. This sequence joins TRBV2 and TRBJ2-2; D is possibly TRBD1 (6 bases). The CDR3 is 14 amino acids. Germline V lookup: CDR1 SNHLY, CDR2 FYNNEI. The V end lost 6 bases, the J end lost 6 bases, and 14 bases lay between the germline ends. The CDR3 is CASSLTGWAGELFF. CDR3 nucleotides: TGTGCCAGCAGCTTGACAGGATGGGCCGGGGAGCTGTTTTTT.

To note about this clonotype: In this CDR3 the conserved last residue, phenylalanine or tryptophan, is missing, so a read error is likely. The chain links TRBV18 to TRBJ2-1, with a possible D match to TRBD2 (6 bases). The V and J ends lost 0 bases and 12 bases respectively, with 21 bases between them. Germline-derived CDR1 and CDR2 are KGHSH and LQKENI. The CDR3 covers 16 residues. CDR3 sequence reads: CASSPPSVRSSGGQFL. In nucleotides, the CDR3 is TGTGCCAGCTCACCACCAAGTGTAAGGTCGTCCGGGGGGCAGTTCTTA.

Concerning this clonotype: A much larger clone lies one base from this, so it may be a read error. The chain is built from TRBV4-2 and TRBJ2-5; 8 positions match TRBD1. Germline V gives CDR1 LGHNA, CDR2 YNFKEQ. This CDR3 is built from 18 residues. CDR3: CASSQDPRQGWTQEIQYF. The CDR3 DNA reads TGTGCCAGCAGCCAAGATCCGCGACAGGGGTGGACCCAAGAGATCCAGTACTTC.

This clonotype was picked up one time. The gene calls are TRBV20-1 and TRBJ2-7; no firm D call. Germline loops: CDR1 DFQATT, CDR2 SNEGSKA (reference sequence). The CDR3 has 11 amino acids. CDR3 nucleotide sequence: TGCGCTAGAGCCCAGGCTTACGAGCAGTACTTC. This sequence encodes CARAQAYEQYF.

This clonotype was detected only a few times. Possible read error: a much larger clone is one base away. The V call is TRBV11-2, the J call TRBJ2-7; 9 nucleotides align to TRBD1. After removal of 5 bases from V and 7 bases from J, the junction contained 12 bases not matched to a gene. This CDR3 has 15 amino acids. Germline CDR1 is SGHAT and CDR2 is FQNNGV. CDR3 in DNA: TGTGCCAGCAGCCCCTACACCGGGACAGGGAAAGAGCAGTACTTC. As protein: CASSPYTGTGKEQYF.